These 18 T cell receptor beta chains originate from one sample sequenced in a study of T cell responses to AZD1222 COVID-19 vaccine. Using immunoSEQ multiplex PCR, the repertoire was profiled, and TCRdb retains in-frame clones only, with some absent. Found here are some 120,000 clones, about nine tenths of them singletons; the top ten hold approximately 7.9%. The starting material was peripheral blood, obtained on day 0 of AZD1222 vaccination. The receptors originated from an adult in good health.

This sequence joins TRBV4-2 and TRBJ1-2, with D perhaps matching TRBD1 (6 bases). The germline V gene has CDR1 LGHNA and CDR2 YNFKEQ. The CDR3 has 15 residues. V dropped 0 bases and J dropped 7 bases, with 15 bases sitting between them. CDR3 sequence reads: CASSQDLAGTIGYTF. CDR3 sequence (DNA): TGTGCCAGCAGCCAAGATTTGGCAGGGACAATTGGCTACACCTTC.

This chain uses TRBV27 with TRBJ1-1; D might be TRBD1 (5 bases). The CDR3 length is 14 residues. The germline V gene has CDR1 MNHEY and CDR2 SMNVEV (reference sequence). Trimming stripped 4 bases from V and 5 bases from J, with 14 bases between. CDR3 residues: CASSSPHRITEAFF. The CDR3 DNA sequence: TGTGCCAGCAGTTCGCCGCACAGGATAACTGAAGCTTTCTTT.

The chain has TRBV5-4 and TRBJ2-7; a weak D match, TRBD1 (6 bases). The V and J ends lost 6 bases and 2 bases respectively, with 15 bases between them. This CDR3 spans 14 amino acids. Germline values: CDR1 SGHNT, CDR2 YYREEE (reference sequence). The CDR3 DNA sequence: TGTGCCAGCAACATACAGGGTTCGACCTACGAGCAGTACTTC. It specifies CASNIQGSTYEQYF.

V and J are TRBV6-1 and TRBJ1-5, with a weak D call TRBD1 (5 bases). Germline V CDR1 and CDR2: MNHNS, SASEGT. This CDR3 is built from 15 residues. V lost 2 bases and J lost 3, with 11 bases in between. The CDR3 DNA reads as TGTGCCAGCAGTGAATCCGACAGTTACAATCAGCCCCAGCATTTT. It is translated as CASSESDSYNQPQHF.

The genes are TRBV29-1 and TRBJ1-2; no definite D call. The CDR3 totals 12 residues. The germline V gene encodes CDR1 SQVTM and CDR2 ANQGSEA. V lost 4 bases to trimming and J lost 8 bases, with 14 bases between them. DNA for the CDR3: TGCAGCGTTGTGATCACAAGTGGAGGCTACACCTTC. It codes for CSVVITSGGYTF.

The table lists this clone with a count of one. This chain connects TRBV3-1 (or the pseudogene TRBV3-2) to TRBJ2-4; D is ambiguous. The CDR3 runs 13 residues. Looked up from germline, CDR1 is LGHDT and CDR2 is YNNKEL (reference sequence). V lost 3 bases, J lost 2 bases, and 5 bases lay in between. In DNA, the CDR3 is TGTGCCAGCAGCCAGGGCACCAAAAACATTCAGTACTTC. Amino acid sequence: CASSQGTKNIQYF.

This clone has only a few counts. Other nucleotide sequences from this sample produce the same CDR3. V usage is TRBV27 and J usage is TRBJ1-2, with 7 bases matching TRBD1. J lost 0 bases, V lost 6 bases, and 4 bases had no gene match. The V gene's germline CDR1 is MNHEY and CDR2 SMNVEV (reference sequence). CDR3 length: 14 amino acids. Here the CDR3 reads CASSPQGANYGYTF. CDR3 nucleotide sequence: TGTGCCAGCAGCCCTCAGGGGGCTAACTATGGCTACACCTTC.

The chain has TRBV6-5 and TRBJ2-1; 7 bases are a match to TRBD1. Germline CDR1 and CDR2: MNHEY and SVGAGI. The CDR3 is made up of 12 amino acids. J gave up 13 bases and V 6 bases, and 9 bases lay outside the gene matches. The CDR3 loop is CASSLIGTDQFF. CDR3 bases: TGTGCCAGCAGCTTAATCGGGACAGATCAGTTCTTC.

This chain uses TRBV6-6 with TRBJ1-5; D not certain. The CDR3 has 12 residues. CDR1 MNHNY and CDR2 SVGAGI come from the germline V gene (reference sequence). The V gene lost 2 bases and the J gene lost 4 bases, with 3 bases spanning the gap. DNA of the CDR3: TGTGCCAGCAGTTACGTAAATCAGCCCCAGCATTTT. As protein: CASSYVNQPQHF.

This clone was counted only a few times. V usage is TRBV10-3 and J usage is TRBJ1-3; the D is unclear. V lost 6 bases and J 0 bases, leaving 6 bases between the germline ends. The CDR3 runs to 13 residues. CDR1 and CDR2 (germline): ENHRY, SYGVKD. CDR3 sequence reads: CAIREASGNTIYF. CDR3 DNA: TGTGCCATCAGGGAGGCCTCTGGAAACACCATATATTTT.

CDR3 loop: CASSSAGAAASTDTQYF. The CDR3 DNA sequence: TGTGCCAGCAGTTCGGCTGGGGCGGCCGCTAGCACAGATACGCAGTATTTT. This chain uses TRBV28 with TRBJ2-3; perhaps TRBD1 as D (5 bases). The V end lost 4 bases, the J end lost 0 bases, and 17 bases lay between the germline ends. This CDR3 contains 17 residues. Germline V gene lookup returns CDR1 MDHEN and CDR2 SYDVKM.

The CDR3 reads CASSLSGQENSPLHF. The DNA for the CDR3 is TGTGCCAGCAGCTTATCGGGACAGGAGAATTCACCCCTCCACTTT. The chain is built from TRBV11-2 and TRBJ1-6; TRBD1 aligns across 8 bases. CDR3 length: 15 residues. The V segment lost 2 bases and the J segment 7 bases; nucleotides outside the gene matches: 4. Germline V gives CDR1 SGHAT, CDR2 FQNNGV.

The chain uses TRBV29-1 and TRBJ2-3; 8 positions agree with TRBD2. With 4 bases clipped from V and 4 bases from J, the junction kept 7 bases outside the gene matches. Germline CDR1 and CDR2: SQVTM and ANQGSEA. This CDR3 spans 14 amino acids. In DNA form, the CDR3 reads TGCAGCGTTGGGGGCGGGAGGAAGGCAGATACGCAGTATTTT. Translation gives CSVGGGRKADTQYF.

This rearrangement joins TRBV5-1 to TRBJ1-1, with 9 bases matching TRBD1. The CDR3 is made up of 15 amino acids. Germline V lookup: CDR1 SGHRS, CDR2 YFSETQ. Trimming at V came to 3 bases and at J to 2 bases, leaving 5 bases not matched to a gene. DNA of the CDR3: TGCGCCAGCAGCTGGGGGGACAGGGAAAACACTGAAGCTTTCTTT. Translated: CASSWGDRENTEAFF.

This sequence joins TRBV28 and TRBJ2-1; 7 bases fit TRBD2. Germline V lookup: CDR1 MDHEN, CDR2 SYDVKM. With 4 bases clipped from V and 7 bases from J, the junction kept 7 bases outside the gene matches. The CDR3 extends over 14 amino acids. CDR3 sequence (DNA): TGTGCCAGCAGTTCGCCGGGGGGTAAGAATGAGCAGTTCTTC. Translating gives CASSSPGGKNEQFF.

V is TRBV27 and J is TRBJ1-5; 7 bases agree with TRBD1. The CDR3 consists of 17 residues. The V segment lost 1 base and the J segment 0 bases; nucleotides outside the gene matches: 6. Germline CDR1 and CDR2: MNHEY and SMNVEV (reference sequence). The CDR3: CASSLYPGGNSNQPQHF. CDR3 sequence (DNA): TGTGCCAGCAGTTTATATCCAGGGGGAAATAGCAATCAGCCCCAGCATTTT.

The gene calls are TRBV6-5 and TRBJ2-1; TRBD2 agrees at 8 bases. The V segment lost 4 bases and the J segment 7 bases; nucleotides outside the gene matches: 9. The CDR3 is 15 amino acids. Germline CDR1 reads MNHEY; CDR2 reads SVGAGI. The CDR3: CASSWSGGLLNEQFF. The CDR3 region has the DNA TGTGCCAGCAGTTGGTCGGGAGGGCTTCTGAATGAGCAGTTCTTC.

Only a few counts were recorded for this clone. The rearrangement joins TRBV12-5 to TRBJ1-1; TRBD1 might be the D (5 bases). The CDR3 has 15 amino acids. V lost 2 bases to trimming and J lost 4 bases, with 14 bases between them. CDR1 is LGHNT, CDR2 FRNRAP, per germline. Here the CDR3 DNA reads TGTGCTAGTGGTTTGACCCAGGGAGGAGCCACTGAAGCTTTCTTT. Protein sequence: CASGLTQGGATEAFF.